This T cell receptor beta chain stems from a study of cytomegalovirus exposure and HLA in healthy donors. Study-level findings and limits: Sequencing depth across donors, presence/absence analyses assumed, was roughly uniform.

Regarding this clone: Its antigen is currently unknown.

The study ran its PCR with 60 Vbeta and 13 Jbeta primers. Assay used: immunoSEQ multiplex PCR; TCRdb lists only in-frame clones, some missing. The table has tens of thousands of clones, about 76% seen once. The specimen was PBMCs. This TCR came from a man aged 45-65 years in good health and CMV-seronegative.

CDR3 region: CASSFSGGAPEQYF. The CDR3 DNA reads as TGTGCCAGCAGTTTTAGCGGGGGGGCCCCCGAGCAGTACTTC. The chain combines TRBV2 with TRBJ2-7, with TRBD2 matching over 11 bases. The length of the CDR3 is 14 residues. Germline CDR1 and CDR2: SNHLY and FYNNEI. With 5 bases clipped from V and 6 bases from J, the junction kept 6 bases outside the gene matches.